This entry lists 18 T cell receptor beta chains sequenced from one sample in a study of beta chain features in type 1 diabetes. The entirety of the isolated RNA underwent reverse transcription, so expressed TCRB transcripts were sequenced. The assay was immunoSEQ multiplex PCR, and TCRdb's table has in-frame clones only and misses some. The sample shows about 320,000 clones, around 15% of them seen only once. Input material: central memory CD4+ T cells from blood. The receptors come from a man younger than 40 in good health.

The sample holds a few counts of this clone. The V gene is TRBV9, the J gene TRBJ2-3, with D perhaps given as TRBD1 or TRBD2 (5 bases each). Germline loops: CDR1 SGDLS, CDR2 YYNGEE. The ends were cut back, 3 bases at V and 10 bases at J, with 18 bases in the middle. The CDR3 is 14 residues long. The CDR3 DNA is TGTGCCAGCAGCGGGGACCCTGCCGGGTCATCGCAGTATTTT. It encodes CASSGDPAGSSQYF.

This clone occurred a few times. The chain employs TRBV9 and TRBJ2-5; 7 bases fit TRBD1. CDR1 and CDR2 from the germline V gene are SGDLS and YYNGEE. V trimming: 4 bases; J trimming: 4 bases; junction bases outside the gene matches: 4. The CDR3 consists of 13 residues. The CDR3 loop reads CASSPRQGETQYF. In nucleotides, the CDR3 is TGTGCCAGCAGCCCCCGACAGGGAGAGACCCAGTACTTC.

The rearrangement links TRBV7-9 to TRBJ1-1; tentative D call: TRBD1 (6 bases). CDR3 length: 14 amino acids. Germline values: CDR1 SEHNR, CDR2 FQNEAQ (reference sequence). V was trimmed by 5 bases and J by 2 bases, leaving 12 bases between them. The CDR3 is CASSRQQGNTEAFF. In DNA, the CDR3 is TGTGCCAGCAGCCGACAACAGGGAAACACTGAAGCTTTCTTT.

This clone showed up just a few times. CDR3 sequence: CASSLAEGTGVQPQHF. CDR3 DNA sequence: TGTGCCAGCAGCTTGGCCGAGGGGACAGGAGTCCAGCCCCAGCATTTT. The chain combines TRBV5-4 with TRBJ1-5, with 8 positions matching TRBD1. V shed 0 bases, J shed 7 bases, and the junction held 9 bases outside the gene matches. This CDR3 is 16 amino acids long. Germline V gene sequence: CDR1 SGHNT, CDR2 YYREEE (reference sequence).

About this clone: At one end, the junction sequence differs from germline, possibly due to a read error. The rearrangement uses TRBV7-7 and TRBJ1-5, with no clear D. The CDR3 loop spans 14 amino acids. The V gene's germline CDR1 is SSHAT and CDR2 FNYEAQ (reference sequence). The CDR3 sequence: CASSQDLEGKPQHF. The CDR3 DNA sequence: TGCGCCAGCAGCCAAGATTTGGAGGGTAAGCCCCAGCATTTT. The complete variable domain, with remaining parts taken from reference TRBV7-7 and TRBJ1-5, reads GAGVSQSPRYKVTKRGQDVTLRCDPISSHATLYWYQQALGQGPEFLTYFNYEAQPDKSGLPSDRFSAERPEGSISTLTIQRTEQRDSAMYRCASSQDLEGKPQHFGDGTRLSIL.

The chain has TRBV4-2 and TRBJ1-5, with no clear D. From germline, CDR1 is LGHNA and CDR2 YNFKEQ. This CDR3 region has 15 residues. Trimming left V 3 bases short and J 0 bases short, with 9 bases between. The DNA for the CDR3 is TGTGCCAGCAGCCAGCAACTAAATAGCAATCAGCCCCAGCATTTT. Its protein product is CASSQQLNSNQPQHF.

The chain uses TRBV15 and TRBJ2-5; TRBD2 is a possible D gene (5 bases). The CDR3 is made up of 13 amino acids. Germline V gene data show CDR1 as LNHNV and CDR2 as YYDKDF (reference sequence). V lost 4 bases, J lost 8 bases, and 14 bases lay in between. The CDR3 DNA reads TGTGCCACCAGCACTGGAACTACGGGAACCCAGTACTTC. Protein: CATSTGTTGTQYF. Full variable domain (rest looked up from reference TRBV15 and TRBJ2-5): DAMVIQNPRYQVTQFGKPVTLSCSQTLNHNVMYWYQQKSSQAPKLLFHYYDKDFNNEADTPDNFQSRRPNTSFCFLDIRSPGLGDTAMYLCATSTGTTGTQYFGPGTRLLVL.

This clone has only a few counts. The chain links TRBV7-6 to TRBJ2-6; D is ambiguous. The germline V and J ends were trimmed by 3 bases and 0 bases, with 15 bases remaining between them. CDR1 and CDR2 from the germline V gene are SGHVS and FNYEAQ. This CDR3 spans 18 amino acids. CDR3 residues: CASSFGLGRRSGANVLTF. CDR3 nucleotides: TGTGCCAGCAGCTTTGGATTGGGCCGACGCTCTGGGGCCAACGTCCTGACTTTC. Drawing the rest from reference TRBV7-6 and TRBJ2-6, the complete variable domain is GAGVSQSPRYKVTKRGQDVALRCDPISGHVSLYWYRQALGQGPEFLTYFNYEAQQDKSGLPNDRFSAERPEGSISTLTIQRTEQRDSAMYRCASSFGLGRRSGANVLTFGAGSRLTVL.

The genes are TRBV5-4 and TRBJ2-5, with 8 positions matching TRBD2. The CDR3 extends over 15 amino acids. CDR1 and CDR2 from the germline V gene are SGHNT and YYREEE (reference sequence). The ends lost 4 bases at V and 1 base at J; junction bases unmatched: 6. The CDR3 is CASSPTGGVQETQYF. DNA of the CDR3: TGTGCCAGCAGCCCCACGGGGGGGGTCCAAGAGACCCAGTACTTC.

The chain carries TRBV14 and TRBJ2-1; 8 bases agree with TRBD2. The germline CDR1 and CDR2 sequences are SGHDN and FVKESK. The J segment lost 9 bases and the V segment lost 3 bases, leaving 16 bases of the junction unmatched. This CDR3 contains 17 residues. CDR3 nucleotides: TGTGCCAGCAGCCACCTCTCGGGGGGGGGCGTTCTAGGTGAGCAGTTCTTC. This sequence encodes CASSHLSGGGVLGEQFF.

The chain employs TRBV11-3 and TRBJ2-3; D remains ambiguous. The CDR3 sequence is 14 residues long. Between the trimmed V and J ends, which lost 1 base and 6 bases, there was a span of 11 bases. CDR1 SGHNT and CDR2 YENEEA come from the germline V gene. Here the CDR3 reads CASSLGSVGDTQYF. The CDR3 region has the DNA TGTGCCAGCAGCTTAGGGTCGGTTGGGGATACGCAGTATTTT. Full variable domain (remainder filled in from reference TRBV11-3 and TRBJ2-3): EAGVVQSPRYKIIEKKQPVAFWCNPISGHNTLYWYLQNLGQGPELLIRYENEEAVDDSQLPKDRFSAERLKGVDSTLKIQPAELGDSAVYLCASSLGSVGDTQYFGPGTRLTVL.

The gene calls are TRBV27 and TRBJ1-6, with 7 positions matching TRBD1. From germline, CDR1 is MNHEY and CDR2 SMNVEV (reference sequence). V lost 1 base, J lost 7 bases, and 4 bases stayed unmatched. This CDR3 region has 15 residues. The CDR3 is CASSLFETGNSPLHF. CDR3 in DNA: TGTGCCAGCAGTTTATTTGAGACAGGGAATTCACCCCTCCACTTT.

The chain is built from TRBV7-9 and TRBJ2-4, with 7 nucleotides matching TRBD1. The V and J ends lost 3 bases and 8 bases, in that order; junction bases with no gene match: 1. Germline V gene data show CDR1 as SEHNR and CDR2 as FQNEAQ (reference sequence). The CDR3 has 12 amino acids. CDR3 residues: CASSFQGDIQYF. The CDR3 nucleotides read TGTGCCAGCAGCTTTCAGGGGGACATTCAGTACTTC.

This clone was found a few times. The rearrangement uses TRBV2 and TRBJ1-2; no clear D gene. Germline values: CDR1 SNHLY, CDR2 FYNNEI. The CDR3 totals 14 residues. V lost 1 base to trimming and J lost 4 bases, with 10 bases between them. The CDR3 nucleotides are TGTGCCAGCAGTGAAGGGCCCTTGTTCTATGGCTACACCTTC. Residues: CASSEGPLFYGYTF.

As for this clone: Other DNA sequences from this sample encode an identical CDR3 as well. This sequence joins TRBV4-3 and TRBJ1-5; 10 bases are a match to TRBD1. The V segment lost 4 bases and the J segment 0 bases; nucleotides outside the gene matches: 6. CDR1 and CDR2 (germline): LGHNA, YSLEER. The CDR3 sequence is 17 residues long. DNA of the CDR3: TGCGCCAGCAGCCTCGGGACAGGGGTAGGTAGCAATCAGCCCCAGCATTTT. Its translation is CASSLGTGVGSNQPQHF.

This clone came up a few times. The chain links TRBV19 to TRBJ2-5; D remains unclear. V lost 0 bases, J lost 5 bases, and 7 bases lay in between. The CDR3 extends over 13 amino acids. Germline-derived CDR1 and CDR2 are LNHDA and SQIVND (reference sequence). CDR3 sequence reads: CASSIDRIETQYF. The CDR3 DNA sequence: TGTGCCAGTAGTATAGATCGGATTGAGACCCAGTACTTC.

The chain has TRBV5-6 and TRBJ2-5; D uncertain. Trimming removed 0 bases from V and 5 bases from J, with 17 bases in between. The CDR3 is made up of 16 amino acids. The germline CDR1 and CDR2 sequences are SGHDT and YYEEEE. The CDR3 region is CASSLEGKFSVETQYF. The CDR3 region has the DNA TGTGCCAGCAGCTTGGAGGGCAAGTTCTCCGTGGAGACCCAGTACTTC.

This clone was seen only a few times. The chain employs TRBV27 and TRBJ1-2; D is ambiguous. CDR1 MNHEY and CDR2 SMNVEV come from the germline V gene (reference sequence). The CDR3 length is 13 residues. V was clipped by 9 bases and J by 0 bases, with 11 bases between them. The CDR3 loop is CASSDGANYGYTF. CDR3 coding DNA: TGTGCCAGTTCGGACGGAGCTAACTATGGCTACACCTTC.